The present T cell receptor (beta chain) was sequenced within a study of blood T cell repertoires in COVID-19. The CDR3 covers 17 residues. CDR1 LGHDT and CDR2 YNNKEL come from the germline V gene (reference sequence). The V gene end was trimmed by 3 bases and the J gene end by 4 bases; junction bases not matched to a gene: 7. This table comes from immunoSEQ multiplex PCR, and its TCRdb copy is limited to in-frame clones, with some not included. Of around 25,000 clones listed, around four fifths were seen once; the top ten hold around two thirds. The sample consisted of peripheral blood. This TCR was sampled from a man between 70 and 80 years old with acute or convalescent COVID-19. V and J are TRBV3-1 (or the pseudogene TRBV3-2) and TRBJ2-5, with TRBD2 identical over 14 bases. CDR3 nucleotides: TGTGCCAGCAGCCAGCCACTCGGACTAGCGGGAGGAGAGACCCAGTACTTC. This sequence encodes CASSQPLGLAGGETQYF.